These 7 T cell receptor beta chains share one sample of origin, sequenced in a study of siplizumab effects on memory and regulatory T cells. Using immunoSEQ multiplex PCR, the repertoire was profiled, and TCRdb retains in-frame clones only, with some absent. The sample holds roughly 69,000 clones; approximately 87% are singletons and the top ten take 3% to 4%. The sequenced material came from memory CD4+ T cells sorted from blood. These receptors all stem from a human donor in good health.

The rearrangement uses TRBV5-6 and TRBJ2-2, with 7 bases that match TRBD2. The germline V gene encodes CDR1 SGHDT and CDR2 YYEEEE. This CDR3 is 15 amino acids long. Trimming at V came to 1 base and at J to 4 bases, leaving 4 bases not matched to a gene. The CDR3 DNA reads TGTGCCAGCAGCTTGCCCGGGGGGAGCACCGGGGAGCTGTTTTTT. Its protein is CASSLPGGSTGELFF.

V is TRBV27 and J is TRBJ1-1; possible D gene TRBD1, 6 bases. Per the germline V gene, CDR1 is MNHEY and CDR2 is SMNVEV (reference sequence). This CDR3 contains 14 residues. V lost 6 bases, J lost 4 bases, and 15 bases lay in between. The CDR3 DNA sequence: TGTGCCAGCAGCCTCGGAGGGGGACCCACTGAAGCTTTCTTT. This translates into CASSLGGGPTEAFF.

V is TRBV2 and J is TRBJ1-2; D not resolved. The CDR3 contains 15 residues. Germline CDR1 SNHLY, CDR2 FYNNEI. V gave up 10 bases and J gave up 2 bases, with 20 bases separating them. The CDR3 coding sequence is TGTGCCACCACTCCGTCGTTGGGAGCAAACTATGGCTACACCTTC. Protein product: CATTPSLGANYGYTF. The variable domain in full, with the rest retrieved from reference TRBV2 and TRBJ1-2, is EPEVTQTPSHQVTQMGQEVILRCVPISNHLYFYWYRQILGQKVEFLVSFYNNEISEKSEIFDDQFSVERPDGSNFTLKIRSTKLEDSAMYFCATTPSLGANYGYTFGSGTRLTVV.

V and J are TRBV7-2 and TRBJ2-3; D might be TRBD2 (5 bases). The CDR3 is 14 amino acids. V was pared by 4 bases and J by 0 bases, with 8 bases between. CDR1 is SGHTA, CDR2 FQGNSA, per germline. This CDR3 reads CASSWSGSTDTQYF. DNA of the CDR3: TGTGCCAGCAGCTGGAGCGGTAGCACAGATACGCAGTATTTT.

V is TRBV6-6 and J is TRBJ2-3, with D uncertain. V dropped 6 bases and J dropped 0 bases, with 10 bases sitting between them. The CDR3 is made up of 14 amino acids. Germline V gene lookup returns CDR1 MNHNY and CDR2 SVGAGI (reference sequence). CDR3 region: CASSQAFSTDTQYF. CDR3 nucleotides: TGTGCCAGCAGCCAAGCGTTCAGCACAGATACGCAGTATTTT.

The chain recombines TRBV18 with TRBJ1-3; D call uncertain. Germline assignment: CDR1 KGHSH and CDR2 LQKENI. The CDR3 is 15 amino acids. The germline V and J ends were trimmed by 2 bases and 0 bases, with 8 bases remaining between them. This chain's CDR3 is CASSPTSSSGNTIYF. Here the CDR3 DNA reads TGTGCCAGCTCACCAACCAGTAGCTCTGGAAACACCATATATTTT.

V gene TRBV27 combines with J gene TRBJ1-4; D remains unclear. The CDR3 totals 14 residues. Germline-derived CDR1 and CDR2 are MNHEY and SMNVEV (reference sequence). Trimming took 8 bases from V and 0 from J, leaving 10 bases between them. The CDR3 region has the DNA TGTGCCAGCGGCGGAGGAGCAACTAATGAAAAACTGTTTTTT. Its translation: CASGGGATNEKLFF.